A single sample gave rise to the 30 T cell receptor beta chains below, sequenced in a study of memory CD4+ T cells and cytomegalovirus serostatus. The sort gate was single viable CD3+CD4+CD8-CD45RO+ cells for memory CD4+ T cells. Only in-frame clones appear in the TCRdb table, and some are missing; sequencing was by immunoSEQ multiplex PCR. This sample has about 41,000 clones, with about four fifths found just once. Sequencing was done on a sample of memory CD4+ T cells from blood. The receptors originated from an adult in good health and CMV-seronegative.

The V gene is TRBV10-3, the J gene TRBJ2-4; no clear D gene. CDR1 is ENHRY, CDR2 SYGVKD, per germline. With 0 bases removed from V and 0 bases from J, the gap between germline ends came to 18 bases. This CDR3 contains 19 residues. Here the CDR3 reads CAISESRLKATIAKNIQYF. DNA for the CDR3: TGTGCCATCAGTGAGTCGCGGTTGAAGGCTACTATAGCCAAAAACATTCAGTACTTC.

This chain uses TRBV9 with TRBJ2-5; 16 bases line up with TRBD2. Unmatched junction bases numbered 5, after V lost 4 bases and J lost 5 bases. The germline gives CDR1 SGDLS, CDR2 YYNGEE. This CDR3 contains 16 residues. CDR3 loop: CASSKGLAGGVETQYF. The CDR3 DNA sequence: TGTGCCAGCAGCAAGGGACTAGCGGGGGGGGTGGAGACCCAGTACTTC.

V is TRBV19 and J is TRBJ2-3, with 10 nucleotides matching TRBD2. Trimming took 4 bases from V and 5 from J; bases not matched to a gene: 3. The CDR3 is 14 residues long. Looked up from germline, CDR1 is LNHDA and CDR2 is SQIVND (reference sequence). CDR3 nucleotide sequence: TGTGCCAGTAGTAAGCGGGGGGGGTTAGATACGCAGTATTTT. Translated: CASSKRGGLDTQYF.

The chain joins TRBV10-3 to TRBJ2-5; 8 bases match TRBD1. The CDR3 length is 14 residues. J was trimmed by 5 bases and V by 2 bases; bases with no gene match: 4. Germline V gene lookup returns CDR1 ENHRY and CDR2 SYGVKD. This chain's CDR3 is CAISEQGAGETQYF. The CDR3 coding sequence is TGTGCCATCAGTGAGCAGGGGGCGGGTGAGACCCAGTACTTC.

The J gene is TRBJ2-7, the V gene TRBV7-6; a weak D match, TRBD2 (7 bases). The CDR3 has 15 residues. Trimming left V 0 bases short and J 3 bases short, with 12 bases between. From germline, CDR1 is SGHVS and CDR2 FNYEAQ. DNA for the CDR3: TGTGCCAGCAGCTTAGCCGGGGGGCAACTCTACGAGCAGTACTTC. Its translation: CASSLAGGQLYEQYF.

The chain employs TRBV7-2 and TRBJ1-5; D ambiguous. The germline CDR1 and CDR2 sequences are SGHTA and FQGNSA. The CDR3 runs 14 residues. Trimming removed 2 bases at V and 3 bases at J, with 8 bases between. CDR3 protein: CASSLRVNNQPQHF. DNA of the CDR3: TGTGCCAGCAGCTTAAGAGTGAACAATCAGCCCCAGCATTTT.

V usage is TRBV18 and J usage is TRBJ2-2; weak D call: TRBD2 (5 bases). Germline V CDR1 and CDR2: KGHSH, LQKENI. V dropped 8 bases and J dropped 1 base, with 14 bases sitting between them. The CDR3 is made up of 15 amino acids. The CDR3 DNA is TGTGCCAGCCAAACCTCGGGATGGAACACCGGGGAGCTGTTTTTT. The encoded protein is CASQTSGWNTGELFF. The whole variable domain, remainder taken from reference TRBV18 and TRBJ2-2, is NAGVMQNPRHLVRRRGQEARLRCSPMKGHSHVYWYRQLPEEGLKFMVYLQKENIIDESGMPKERFSAEFPKEGPSILRIQQVVRGDSAAYFCASQTSGWNTGELFFGEGSRLTVL.

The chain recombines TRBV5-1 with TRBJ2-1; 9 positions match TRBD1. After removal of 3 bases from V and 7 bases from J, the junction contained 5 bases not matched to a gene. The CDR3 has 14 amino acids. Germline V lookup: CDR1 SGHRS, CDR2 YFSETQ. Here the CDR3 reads CASSSGTGTNEQFF. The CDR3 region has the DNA TGCGCCAGCAGCTCAGGGACAGGGACAAATGAGCAGTTCTTC.

This CDR3 reads CASSRDSSRGEQYF. CDR3 coding DNA: TGTGCCAGCAGCCGGGACAGCTCGCGAGGCGAGCAGTACTTC. The chain joins TRBV7-6 to TRBJ2-7; 7 bases are shared with TRBD1. The CDR3 extends over 14 amino acids. After removal of 5 bases from V and 6 bases from J, the junction contained 10 bases not matched to a gene. The germline V gene encodes CDR1 SGHVS and CDR2 FNYEAQ.

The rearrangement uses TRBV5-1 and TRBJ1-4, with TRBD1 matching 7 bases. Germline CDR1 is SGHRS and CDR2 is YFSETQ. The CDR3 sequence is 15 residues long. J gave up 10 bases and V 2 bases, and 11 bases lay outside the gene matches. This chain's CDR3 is CASSFITGGGGKLFF. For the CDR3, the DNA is TGCGCCAGCAGCTTTATTACGGGAGGGGGCGGAAAACTGTTTTTT.

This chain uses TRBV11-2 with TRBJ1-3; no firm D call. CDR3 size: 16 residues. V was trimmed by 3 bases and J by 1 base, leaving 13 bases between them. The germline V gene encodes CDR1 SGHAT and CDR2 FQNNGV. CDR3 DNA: TGTGCCAGCAGCTTTGGCAGCTCTCTATCTGGAAACACCATATATTTT. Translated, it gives CASSFGSSLSGNTIYF.

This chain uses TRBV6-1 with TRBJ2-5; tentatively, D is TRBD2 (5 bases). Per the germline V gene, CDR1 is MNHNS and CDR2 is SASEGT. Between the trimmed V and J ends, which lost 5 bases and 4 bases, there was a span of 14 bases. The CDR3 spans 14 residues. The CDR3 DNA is TGTGCCAGCAGTCCCCAGAGGGTTCGAGAGACCCAGTACTTC. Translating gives CASSPQRVRETQYF.

CDR3 protein: CAWSVSIEAFF. CDR3 bases: TGTGCCTGGAGTGTATCTATTGAAGCTTTCTTT. This rearrangement joins TRBV30 to TRBJ1-1, with D uncertain. V lost 0 bases to trimming and J lost 7 bases, with 6 bases between them. This CDR3 has 11 residues. Germline lookup yields CDR1 GTSNPN and CDR2 SVGIG (reference sequence).

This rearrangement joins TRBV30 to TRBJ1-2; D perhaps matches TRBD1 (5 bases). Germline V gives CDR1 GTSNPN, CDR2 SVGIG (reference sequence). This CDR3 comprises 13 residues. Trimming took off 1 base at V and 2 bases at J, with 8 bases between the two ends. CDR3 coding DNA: TGTGCCTGGAGTGGAAAGGGGAACTATGGCTACACCTTC. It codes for CAWSGKGNYGYTF. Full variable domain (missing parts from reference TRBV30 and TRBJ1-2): SQTIHQWPATLVQPVGSPLSLECTVEGTSNPNLYWYRQAAGRGLQLLFYSVGIGQISSEVPQNLSASRPQDRQFILSSKKLLLSDSGFYLCAWSGKGNYGYTFGSGTRLTVV.

The CDR3 protein is CASSWWDGTYEQYF. The CDR3, as DNA: TGTGCCAGCAGCTGGTGGGACGGAACCTACGAGCAGTACTTC. The chain employs TRBV5-6 and TRBJ2-7; D is tentatively TRBD1 or TRBD2 (5 bases each). Trimming pared 3 bases from V and 2 bases from J, leaving 12 bases between. This CDR3 is built from 14 residues. Germline lookup yields CDR1 SGHDT and CDR2 YYEEEE.

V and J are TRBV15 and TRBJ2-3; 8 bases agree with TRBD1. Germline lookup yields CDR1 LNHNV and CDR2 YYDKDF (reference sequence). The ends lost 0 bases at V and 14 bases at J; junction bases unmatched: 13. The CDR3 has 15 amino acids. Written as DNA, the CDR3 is TGTGCCACCAGCAGAGATCTAACAGGGGGTAGAGTTATGTATTTT. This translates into CATSRDLTGGRVMYF. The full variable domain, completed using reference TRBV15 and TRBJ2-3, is DAMVIQNPRYQVTQFGKPVTLSCSQTLNHNVMYWYQQKSSQAPKLLFHYYDKDFNNEADTPDNFQSRRPNTSFCFLDIRSPGLGDTAMYLCATSRDLTGGRVMYFGPGTRLTVL.

CDR3: CASSFEASGGGRNTQYF. The CDR3 nucleotides are TGTGCCAGCAGTTTTGAGGCTAGCGGGGGGGGGCGAAATACGCAGTATTTT. The gene calls are TRBV7-2 and TRBJ2-3, with 12 bases lining up with TRBD2. Germline V gives CDR1 SGHTA, CDR2 FQGNSA. V gave up 6 bases and J gave up 7 bases; unmatched junction bases: 14. This CDR3 is 17 amino acids long. The variable domain in full, with the rest retrieved from reference TRBV7-2 and TRBJ2-3, is GAGVSQSPSNKVTEKGKDVELRCDPISGHTALYWYRQSLGQGLEFLIYFQGNSAPDKSGLPSDRFSAERTGGSVSTLTIQRTQQEDSAVYLCASSFEASGGGRNTQYFGPGTRLTVL.

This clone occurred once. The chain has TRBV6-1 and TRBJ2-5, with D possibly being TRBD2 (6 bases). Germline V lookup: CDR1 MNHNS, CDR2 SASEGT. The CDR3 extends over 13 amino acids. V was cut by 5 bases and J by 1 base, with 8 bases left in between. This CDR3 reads CASSQGLQETQYF. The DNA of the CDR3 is TGTGCCAGCAGTCAGGGACTCCAAGAGACCCAGTACTTC.

The CDR3 sequence is CASSGQKARSYEQYF. As DNA, the CDR3 is TGTGCCAGCAGTGGCCAAAAGGCTCGTTCCTACGAGCAGTACTTC. The V gene is TRBV2, the J gene TRBJ2-7; the D is unclear. CDR1 and CDR2 (germline): SNHLY, FYNNEI. V was trimmed by 4 bases and J by 1 base, leaving 14 bases between them. The CDR3 runs 15 residues. The full variable domain, its missing parts supplied by reference TRBV2 and TRBJ2-7, is EPEVTQTPSHQVTQMGQEVILRCVPISNHLYFYWYRQILGQKVEFLVSFYNNEISEKSEIFDDQFSVERPDGSNFTLKIRSTKLEDSAMYFCASSGQKARSYEQYFGPGTRLTVT.

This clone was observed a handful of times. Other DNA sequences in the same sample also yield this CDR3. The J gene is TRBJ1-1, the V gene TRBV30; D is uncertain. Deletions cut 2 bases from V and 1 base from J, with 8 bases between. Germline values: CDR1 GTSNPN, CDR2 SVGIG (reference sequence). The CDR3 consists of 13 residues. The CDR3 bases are TGTGCCTGGAGTCCACAGAGGAACACTGAAGCTTTCTTT. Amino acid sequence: CAWSPQRNTEAFF. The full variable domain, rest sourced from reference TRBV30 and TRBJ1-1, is SQTIHQWPATLVQPVGSPLSLECTVEGTSNPNLYWYRQAAGRGLQLLFYSVGIGQISSEVPQNLSASRPQDRQFILSSKKLLLSDSGFYLCAWSPQRNTEAFFGQGTRLTVV.

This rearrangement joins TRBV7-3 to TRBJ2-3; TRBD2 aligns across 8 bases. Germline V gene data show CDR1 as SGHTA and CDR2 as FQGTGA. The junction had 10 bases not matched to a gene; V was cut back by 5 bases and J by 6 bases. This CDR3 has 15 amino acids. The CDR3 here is CASSLIGGAVDTQYF. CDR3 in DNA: TGTGCCAGCAGCCTGATCGGGGGGGCAGTGGATACGCAGTATTTT.

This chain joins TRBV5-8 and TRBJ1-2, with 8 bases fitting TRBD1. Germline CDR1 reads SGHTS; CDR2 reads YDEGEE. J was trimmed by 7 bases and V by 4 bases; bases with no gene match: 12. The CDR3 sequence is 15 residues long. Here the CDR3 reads CASSPHWTGFGGYTF. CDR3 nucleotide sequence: TGTGCCAGCAGCCCCCACTGGACAGGGTTTGGTGGCTACACCTTC.

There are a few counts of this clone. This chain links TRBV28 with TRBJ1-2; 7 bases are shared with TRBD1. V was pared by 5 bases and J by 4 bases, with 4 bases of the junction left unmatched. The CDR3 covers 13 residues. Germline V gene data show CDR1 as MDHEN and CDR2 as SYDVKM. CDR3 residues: CASSAGGSYGYTF. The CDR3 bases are TGTGCCAGCAGTGCAGGGGGATCCTATGGCTACACCTTC.

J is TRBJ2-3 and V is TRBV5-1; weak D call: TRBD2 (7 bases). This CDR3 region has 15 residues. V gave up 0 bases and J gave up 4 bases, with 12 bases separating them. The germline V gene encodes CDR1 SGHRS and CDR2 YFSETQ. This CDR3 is CASSLAPGGADTQYF. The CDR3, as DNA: TGCGCCAGCAGCTTGGCCCCGGGGGGCGCAGATACGCAGTATTTT.

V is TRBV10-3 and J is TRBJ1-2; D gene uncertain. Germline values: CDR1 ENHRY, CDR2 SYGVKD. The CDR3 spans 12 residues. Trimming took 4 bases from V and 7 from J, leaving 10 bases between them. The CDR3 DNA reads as TGTGCCATCAGTGCCCAATGGGTTGGCTACACCTTC. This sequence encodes CAISAQWVGYTF.

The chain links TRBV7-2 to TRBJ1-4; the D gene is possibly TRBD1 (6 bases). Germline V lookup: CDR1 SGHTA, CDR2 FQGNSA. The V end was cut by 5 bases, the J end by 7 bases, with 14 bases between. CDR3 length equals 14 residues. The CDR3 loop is CASSRGGAAEKLFF. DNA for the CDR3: TGTGCCAGCAGCCGGGGGGGGGCGGCTGAAAAACTGTTTTTT.

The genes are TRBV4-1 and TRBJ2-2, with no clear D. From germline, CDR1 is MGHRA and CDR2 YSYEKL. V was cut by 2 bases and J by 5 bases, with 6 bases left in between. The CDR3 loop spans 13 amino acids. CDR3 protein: CASSQTTTGELFF. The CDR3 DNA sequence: TGCGCCAGCAGCCAAACCACTACCGGGGAGCTGTTTTTT.

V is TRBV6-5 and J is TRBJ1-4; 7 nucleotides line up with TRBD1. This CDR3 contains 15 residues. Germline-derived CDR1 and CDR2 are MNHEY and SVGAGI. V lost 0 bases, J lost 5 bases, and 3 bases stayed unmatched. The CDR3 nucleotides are TGTGCCAGCAGTTACTCCGGGACAGTGAATGAAAAACTGTTTTTT. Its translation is CASSYSGTVNEKLFF.

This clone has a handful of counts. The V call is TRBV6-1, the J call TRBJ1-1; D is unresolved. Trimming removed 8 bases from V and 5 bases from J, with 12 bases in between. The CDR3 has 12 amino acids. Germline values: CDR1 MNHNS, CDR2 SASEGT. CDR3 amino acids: CASSGPGTEAFF. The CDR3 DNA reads TGTGCCAGCTCGGGTCCGGGGACTGAAGCTTTCTTT.

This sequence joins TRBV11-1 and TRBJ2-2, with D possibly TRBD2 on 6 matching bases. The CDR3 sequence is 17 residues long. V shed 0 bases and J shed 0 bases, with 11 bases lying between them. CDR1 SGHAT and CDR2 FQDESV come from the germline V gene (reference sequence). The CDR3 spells CASSLAPGLTNTGELFF. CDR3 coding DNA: TGTGCCAGCAGCTTAGCCCCGGGACTGACGAACACCGGGGAGCTGTTTTTT.